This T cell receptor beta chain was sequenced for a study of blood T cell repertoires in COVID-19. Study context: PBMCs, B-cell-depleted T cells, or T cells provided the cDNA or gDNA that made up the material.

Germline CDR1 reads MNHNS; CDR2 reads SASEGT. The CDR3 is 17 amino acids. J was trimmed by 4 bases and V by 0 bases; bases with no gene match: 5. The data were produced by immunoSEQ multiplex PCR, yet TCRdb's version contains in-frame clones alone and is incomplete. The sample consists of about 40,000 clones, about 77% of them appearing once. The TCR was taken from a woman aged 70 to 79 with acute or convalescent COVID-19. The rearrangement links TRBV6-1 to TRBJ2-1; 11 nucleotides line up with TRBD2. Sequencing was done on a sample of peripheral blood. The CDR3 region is CASSEAVAGGDYNEQFF. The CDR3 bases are TGTGCCAGCAGTGAAGCGGTAGCGGGAGGGGATTACAATGAGCAGTTCTTC.